This T cell receptor (beta chain) is from a study of T cell repertoires in cytomegalovirus infection. Points from the study as a whole: The ex vivo response was dominated by HLA-C-restricted CMV-specific TCR beta clonotypes. Of the TCR beta families, the public ones yielded a cumulative frequency that identified carriers of CMV plus the relevant HLA.

TCRdb re-called the reads with MiXCR, one entry per CDR3 protein. The repertoire holds about 830,000 distinct CDR3 sequences, with around a third as singletons. This clonotype was detected many times. Antigen unknown. This TCR derives from a human donor in good health (CMV status not recorded). Some clones in this sample may be carry-over from other donors' samples. The starting material was cultured CD8+ T cells from PBMCs, obtained from culture after CMV antigen stimulation.

This CDR3 is CAISSPGGQVGEMNTEAFF. As DNA, the CDR3 is TGTGCCATCAGTTCCCCGGGGGGGCAGGTTGGGGAGATGAACACTGAAGCTTTCTTT. J is TRBJ1-1 and V is TRBV10-3, with a possible D match to TRBD1 (6 bases). Trimming pared 5 bases from V and 0 bases from J, leaving 25 bases between. Germline values: CDR1 ENHRY, CDR2 SYGVKD. CDR3 length equals 19 residues.